The source of this T cell receptor beta chain is a study of T-cell reconstitution after alpha-beta-depleted transplantation in children. This clonotype was counted a few times. Its antigen is unidentified. Germline CDR1 reads MGHDK; CDR2 reads SYGVNS. The CDR3 runs 15 residues. V lost 4 bases and J lost 8, with 20 bases in between. Using unique molecular identifiers, the investigators prepared the TCRbeta library. TCRdb ran MiXCR on the PCR reads and lists one entry per CDR3 protein. Of about 150,000 distinct CDR3 sequences listed, roughly 8.8% are singletons. Findings of the study overall: The study traced high day-60 TCRbeta diversity in some patients to surviving recipient T cells and thymic progenitors. It was newly produced T cells that mostly accounted for T-cell counts and diversity one year after transplant. Expanded graft clones numbering several hundred reportedly gave rise to alpha-beta T cells about two months after transplant.

The TCR sequence derives from a female patient aged 2-15 years who had a stem cell transplant for congenital amegakaryocytic thrombocytopenia, so the T cells may come from the graft donor. The sample was PBMCs, mostly from graft donor cells, taken 180 days after TCRalphabeta/CD19-depleted stem cell transplant. The chain is built from TRBV25-1 and TRBJ1-1; no clear D. CDR3 coding DNA: TGTGCCAGCAGTGCCACGCGAGGTGGCAGCGGAGAAGCTTTCTTT. Translating it yields CASSATRGGSGEAFF. The variable domain in full, completed from reference TRBV25-1 and TRBJ1-1, reads EADIYQTPRYLVIGTGKKITLECSQTMGHDKMYWYQQDPGMELHLIHYSYGVNSTEKGDLSSESTVSRIRTEHFPLTLESARPSHTSQYLCASSATRGGSGEAFFGQGTRLTVV.